These T cell receptor beta chains were read from a single sample in a study of blood T cell repertoires in COVID-19. Sequenced by immunoSEQ multiplex PCR; TCRdb stores in-frame clones only, minus some. The data contain 200,000 to 250,000 clones, roughly 85% of them singletons. Sequencing was performed on peripheral blood. The receptors derive from an elderly woman with acute or convalescent COVID-19. CDR3s include the opening cysteine and the closing phenylalanine or tryptophan. A D gene is named only where the DNA matches it firmly. Clone size is stated in some rows and not others, as once, few, many or a class when expanded.

d_call	j_call	v_call	clone_size	cdr3_aa	cdr3_nt
NA	TRBJ2-3	TRBV25-1	NA	CASSDPGSTDTQYF	TGTGCCAGCAGTGATCCGGGGTCCACAGATACGCAGTATTTT
NA	TRBJ2-2	TRBV2	NA	CASGPEGAGELFF	TGTGCCAGCGGACCGGAAGGGGCCGGGGAGCTGTTTTTT
NA	TRBJ2-3	TRBV27	NA	CASSLDSPRDTQYF	TGTGCCAGCAGTTTGGACTCACCCCGGGATACGCAGTATTTT
TRBD1	TRBJ2-1	TRBV3-1/TRBV3-2	NA	CASSQVGTGAYNEQFF	TGTGCCAGCAGCCAAGTGGGGACAGGGGCCTACAATGAGCAGTTCTTC
TRBD1	TRBJ1-1	TRBV6-2/TRBV6-3	NA	CASSLRTGGRNTEAFF	TGTGCCAGCAGCCTTCGGACAGGGGGCAGGAACACTGAAGCTTTCTTT
NA	TRBJ2-1	TRBV6-4	NA	CASSVQGMAYNEQFF	TGTGCCAGCAGCGTACAGGGAATGGCTTACAATGAGCAGTTCTTC
NA	TRBJ2-4	TRBV28	NA	CASSVPGGLAKNIQYF	TGTGCCAGCAGTGTGCCAGGTGGACTAGCCAAAAACATTCAGTACTTC
TRBD1	TRBJ1-4	TRBV9	NA	CASSATGGEKLFF	TGTGCCAGCAGCGCCACAGGGGGAGAAAAACTGTTTTTT
NA	TRBJ1-1	TRBV7-2	NA	CASSLTENTEAFF	TGTGCCAGCAGCTTGACAGAAAACACTGAAGCTTTCTTT
TRBD1	TRBJ2-7	TRBV4-1	NA	CASSQRDRSYEQYF	TGCGCCAGCAGCCAAAGGGACAGATCCTACGAGCAGTACTTC
NA	TRBJ1-6	TRBV6-5	once	CASSRRNRRDSPLHF	TGTGCCAGCAGCCGGCGGAACCGCAGGGATTCACCCCTCCACTTT
TRBD2	TRBJ2-3	TRBV18	NA	CASSPINSPAGSTDTQYF	TGTGCCAGCTCACCTATAAACAGCCCAGCGGGGAGCACAGATACGCAGTATTTT
TRBD1	TRBJ1-1	TRBV9	NA	CASSFTTGGTEAFF	TGTGCCAGCAGCTTTACTACAGGGGGCACTGAAGCTTTCTTT
TRBD2	TRBJ2-5	TRBV2	NA	CASSLGLAGGWTQYF	TGTGCCAGCAGTCTCGGACTAGCGGGGGGCTGGACCCAGTACTTC
TRBD2	TRBJ2-7	TRBV27	few	CASSFSGSYEQYF	TGTGCCAGCAGTTTTAGCGGGTCCTACGAGCAGTACTTC
TRBD1	TRBJ1-1	TRBV6-5	NA	CASSPPTGGAFF	TGTGCCAGCAGCCCCCCGACAGGGGGAGCTTTCTTT
NA	TRBJ1-2	TRBV15	NA	CATSRDRLDSPFRPF	TGTGCCACCAGCAGAGATCGATTGGACAGCCCGTTTCGGCCCTTC
TRBD1	TRBJ2-7	TRBV5-4	once	CASSRDRGHEQYF	TGTGCCAGCAGCCGGGACAGGGGCCACGAGCAGTACTTC